The sequence of this T cell receptor beta chain was determined in a study of T-cell reconstitution after alpha-beta-depleted transplantation in children. Preparing the TCRbeta library involved the use of unique molecular identifiers. MiXCR, applied by TCRdb to the PCR reads, yields one record per CDR3 protein. Of some 400,000 distinct CDR3 sequences listed, around 21% are singletons. This clonotype was detected many times. Losses at the gene ends were 3 bases for V and 5 bases for J; bases not matched to a gene: 7. This CDR3 is built from 15 residues. Germline V gene sequence: CDR1 SQVTM, CDR2 ANQGSEA.

The input for sequencing was PBMCs from the stem cell graft donor, taken from the stem cell graft. This rearrangement joins TRBV29-1 to TRBJ1-2; 12 positions match TRBD1. This receptor was identified in a human donor who donated a stem cell graft to a child with acute myeloid leukemia. The CDR3 DNA reads as TGCAGCGTTGATGGGGACAGGGGGCTTTATTATGGCTACACCTTC. Its translation: CSVDGDRGLYYGYTF.